One and the same sample provided the 14 T cell receptor beta chains below, sequenced in a study of cytomegalovirus exposure and HLA in healthy donors. Sequenced by immunoSEQ multiplex PCR; TCRdb stores in-frame clones only, minus some. The sample records fewer than 95,000 clones, approximately 84% being singletons. Material: PBMCs. The receptor set was obtained from a woman under 30 in good health and CMV-seropositive.

This clone was recorded once. The genes are TRBV7-2 and TRBJ1-5, with 9 bases lining up with TRBD1. Germline V gives CDR1 SGHTA, CDR2 FQGNSA. CDR3 length equals 15 residues. The V and J ends lost 4 bases and 1 base, in that order; junction bases with no gene match: 2. The CDR3 DNA reads TGTGCCAGCAGCTCCGGACAGGGGAGCAATCAGCCCCAGCATTTT. Translating gives CASSSGQGSNQPQHF.

The chain couples TRBV15 to TRBJ2-5; TRBD1 matches 9 bases. The CDR3 runs to 17 residues. Per the germline V gene, CDR1 is LNHNV and CDR2 is YYDKDF (reference sequence). The trim removed 3 bases at V and 5 bases at J, leaving 13 bases unmatched. CDR3 amino acids: CATSSGTGSLIGETQYF. CDR3 DNA: TGTGCCACCAGCAGCGGGACAGGGAGCCTTATCGGGGAGACCCAGTACTTC.

This clone was detected only once. For the CDR3, the DNA is TGTGCCAGCAGTTCCCGGGACAGGGGGCGGGACGAGCAGTACTTC. It is translated as CASSSRDRGRDEQYF. The chain combines TRBV6-5 with TRBJ2-7, with 12 nucleotides matching TRBD1. This CDR3 is 15 amino acids long. Trimming took 4 bases from V and 5 from J; bases not matched to a gene: 6. Germline CDR1 reads MNHEY; CDR2 reads SVGAGI.

The chain combines TRBV4-2 with TRBJ2-1; 12 positions agree with TRBD2. Germline CDR1 reads LGHNA; CDR2 reads YNFKEQ. The CDR3 spans 16 residues. V gave up 2 bases and J gave up 7 bases; unmatched junction bases: 6. CDR3 bases: TGTGCCAGCAGCCAAAACCTAGCGGGGGGGCCAAATGAGCAGTTCTTC. Protein sequence: CASSQNLAGGPNEQFF.

V and J are TRBV5-1 and TRBJ2-7; 7 bases are shared with TRBD2. Germline CDR1 and CDR2: SGHRS and YFSETQ. This CDR3 has 16 residues. J gave up 4 bases and V 7 bases, and 17 bases lay outside the gene matches. The CDR3 loop is CASEPGRRGRTYEQYF. The CDR3 coding sequence is TGCGCCAGCGAGCCCGGCCGGCGGGGGAGGACTTACGAGCAGTACTTC.

The V and J genes are TRBV18 and TRBJ1-5, with a weak D call TRBD1 (6 bases). From germline, CDR1 is KGHSH and CDR2 LQKENI. Between the trimmed V and J ends, which lost 5 bases and 2 bases, there was a span of 16 bases. CDR3 length equals 16 residues. CDR3 sequence (DNA): TGTGCCAGCTCATTCTCAGGGGTCAGCGGCAATCAGCCCCAGCATTTT. It translates to CASSFSGVSGNQPQHF.

The V call is TRBV4-1, the J call TRBJ2-3, with 11 nucleotides matching TRBD2. Looked up from germline, CDR1 is MGHRA and CDR2 is YSYEKL. The CDR3 spans 17 residues. With 0 bases clipped from V and 5 bases from J, the junction kept 7 bases outside the gene matches. The CDR3, as DNA: TGCGCCAGCAGCCAAGAAATAGCGGGGGGGCCCCGAGATACGCAGTATTTT. This gives the protein CASSQEIAGGPRDTQYF.

The CDR3 here is CASSGVTRNQPQHF. The CDR3 DNA sequence: TGTGCCAGTAGCGGGGTAACGCGGAATCAGCCCCAGCATTTT. The chain uses TRBV19 and TRBJ1-5; D gene ambiguous. This CDR3 region has 14 residues. Germline V CDR1 and CDR2: LNHDA, SQIVND (reference sequence). V was trimmed by 6 bases and J by 4 bases, leaving 13 bases between them. Full variable domain (remainder filled in from reference TRBV19 and TRBJ1-5): DGGITQSPKYLFRKEGQNVTLSCEQNLNHDAMYWYRQDPGQGLRLIYYSQIVNDFQKGDIAEGYSVSREKKESFPLTVTSAQKNPTAFYLCASSGVTRNQPQHFGDGTRLSIL.

The rearrangement joins TRBV6-5 to TRBJ1-4, with D tentatively TRBD1 (6 bases). Germline loops: CDR1 MNHEY, CDR2 SVGAGI. Trimming took 6 bases from V and 8 from J, leaving 16 bases between them. The CDR3 is 14 residues long. As DNA, the CDR3 is TGTGCCAGCAGGCTCAGGGGATCAGAAGAAAAACTGTTTTTT. Protein: CASRLRGSEEKLFF.

The rearrangement links TRBV5-1 to TRBJ1-2, with D tentatively TRBD1 (5 bases). Germline CDR1 SGHRS, CDR2 YFSETQ. The CDR3 extends over 13 amino acids. V lost 2 bases, J lost 6 bases, and 11 bases lay in between. The CDR3 is CASSFPGENGYTF. The CDR3 DNA is TGCGCCAGCAGCTTCCCGGGGGAGAATGGCTACACCTTC.

This chain links TRBV6-6 with TRBJ2-5; perhaps TRBD2 as D (7 bases). This CDR3 has 14 amino acids. Trimming removed 6 bases from V and 1 base from J, with 12 bases in between. The germline gives CDR1 MNHNY, CDR2 SVGAGI (reference sequence). CDR3 DNA sequence: TGTGCCAGCAGAGCGCGGGGGCCCCAAGAGACCCAGTACTTC. This translates into CASRARGPQETQYF.

The table lists this clone with a few counts. V usage is TRBV19 and J usage is TRBJ1-1; tentative D call: TRBD1 (6 bases). Trimming shortened V by 4 bases and J by 6 bases, and 18 bases separated the two germline ends. Germline assignment: CDR1 LNHDA and CDR2 SQIVND (reference sequence). The CDR3 runs 15 residues. The CDR3 loop reads CASSTKGQGGAEAFF. The CDR3 DNA reads as TGTGCCAGTAGTACCAAGGGACAAGGGGGGGCTGAAGCTTTCTTT.

This clone was observed a single time. This CDR3 is CAISESKRGQDTGELFF. CDR3 nucleotide sequence: TGTGCCATCAGTGAGTCGAAAAGGGGGCAGGACACCGGGGAGCTGTTTTTT. The gene calls are TRBV10-3 and TRBJ2-2, with 7 bases identical to TRBD1. Germline CDR1 is ENHRY and CDR2 is SYGVKD. The CDR3 is 17 residues long. Germline trimming cut 0 bases from V and 3 bases from J; bases unmatched to any gene: 7.

The V gene is TRBV6-5, the J gene TRBJ2-3, with 7 bases aligning to TRBD1. Germline CDR1 MNHEY, CDR2 SVGAGI. J was trimmed by 4 bases and V by 0 bases; bases with no gene match: 4. CDR3 length: 15 amino acids. CDR3 region: CASSYSTGNADTQYF. In nucleotides, the CDR3 is TGTGCCAGCAGTTACTCGACAGGGAACGCAGATACGCAGTATTTT.